This paragraph reports one T cell receptor beta chain. The antigen is not known. Sequencing used immunoSEQ multiplex PCR; TCRdb keeps in-frame clones, though not all of them. The top ten clones hold around 4.5% of a sample with fewer than 20,000 clones, 73% of them seen once. The data were taken from a study of tumor-infiltrating lymphocytes in localized non-small cell lung cancer. Background on the study: Some samples were collected after neoadjuvant chemotherapy; smokers, never-smokers and several histologies were included. Each patient gave resected tumor and non-adjacent uninvolved lung tissue.

The study's findings and limits: No link was found between tumor T-cell fraction and recurrence-free survival. Technical variation could not be separated from intratumor heterogeneity here.

CDR1 is SNHLY, CDR2 FYNNEI, per germline. V lost 4 bases and J 1 base, leaving 14 bases between the germline ends. CDR3 size: 16 residues. The chain uses TRBV2 and TRBJ2-1, with D perhaps TRBD1 (5 bases). This receptor was identified in a human donor with non-small cell lung cancer. The sequenced sample consisted of lung tumor tissue. CDR3 DNA sequence: TGTGCCAGCAGTGGGACAAGCGCGGTGTCCTACAATGAGCAGTTCTTC. Its protein product is CASSGTSAVSYNEQFF.